The 2 T cell receptor beta chains presented below share a single source sample, sequenced in a study of T cell responses to AZD1222 COVID-19 vaccine. Sequenced by immunoSEQ multiplex PCR; TCRdb stores in-frame clones only, minus some. Of fewer than 150,000 clones in the sample, roughly 88% were seen once. Here the sequenced sample was peripheral blood, taken 28 days after the second AZD1222 dose. The receptors were gathered from an adult who received the AZD1222 COVID-19 vaccine.

This clone has a handful of counts. The V call is TRBV11-2, the J call TRBJ1-3; D ambiguous. Germline CDR1 SGHAT, CDR2 FQNNGV. This CDR3 region has 14 residues. V was cut by 5 bases and J by 6 bases, with 14 bases left in between. The CDR3 DNA follows: TGTGCCAGCAGCCCTCGTAGCGGGCAAAACACCATATATTTT. It yields the protein CASSPRSGQNTIYF.

This clone appeared a single time. The chain carries TRBV19 and TRBJ2-6; no clear D gene. The germline V gene encodes CDR1 LNHDA and CDR2 SQIVND (reference sequence). This CDR3 contains 12 residues. V lost 7 bases and J 1 base, leaving 2 bases between the germline ends. The CDR3 sequence: CASKSGANVLTF. Written as DNA, the CDR3 is TGTGCCAGTAAGTCTGGGGCCAACGTCCTGACTTTC.